Listed below are T cell receptor beta chains from one sample, sequenced in a study of glioma-infiltrating T cells. TCRdb ran MiXCR on the multiplex PCR reads and lists one entry per CDR3 protein. The sample consists of about 200,000 distinct CDR3 sequences, 32% of them appearing once. Sequencing was performed on glioma tissue, nonneoplastic brain tissue, or PBMCs (not recorded which). These receptors were taken from a human donor with low-grade glioma or glioblastoma, undergoing nonglioma brain surgery, or in good health (not recorded which). Both conserved end residues are part of each CDR3. Each record gives: CDR3 length, D gene, J gene, V gene, clone size, CDR3 DNA, CDR3 protein. D genes are given only for firm matches. Where a row states a size, it is once, few, many or the class of an expanded clone; other rows omit it.

length: 13; D: -; J: TRBJ1-1; V: TRBV24-1; size: many; DNA: TGTGCCACCACTTCCGGGTCGAGCACTGAAGCTTTCTTT; CDR3: CATTSGSSTEAFF
length: 11; D: -; J: TRBJ1-2; V: TRBV28; size: many; DNA: TGTGCCAGCAGGGAGGGTTATGGCTACACCTTC; CDR3: CASREGYGYTF
length: 14; D: -; J: TRBJ2-5; V: TRBV7-9; size: -; DNA: TGTGCCAGCAGATCGGGCGGGGTCCAAGAGACCCAGTACTTC; CDR3: CASRSGGVQETQYF
length: 17; D: -; J: TRBJ1-5; V: TRBV4-1; size: -; DNA: TGCGCCAGCAGCCAATTTTTAAACGGCATAAGCGATCAGCCCCAGCATTTT; CDR3: CASSQFLNGISDQPQHF
length: 16; D: -; J: TRBJ1-1; V: TRBV15; size: many; DNA: TGTGCCACCAGCGCCGGCGGGGGACCCCAGAACACTGAAGCTTTCTTT; CDR3: CATSAGGGPQNTEAFF
length: 11; D: -; J: TRBJ2-1; V: TRBV18; size: many; DNA: TGTGCCAGCTCACCAGACAATGAGCAGTTCTTC; CDR3: CASSPDNEQFF
length: 14; D: TRBD1; J: TRBJ2-1; V: TRBV29-1; size: -; DNA: TGCAGCGTTGATGGCAGGGGGAAGATGAATGAGCAGTTCTTC; CDR3: CSVDGRGKMNEQFF
length: 16; D: -; J: TRBJ2-5; V: TRBV3-1; size: -; DNA: TGTGCCAGCAGCTCCCGGGACTGCCCGTACCAAGAGACCCAGTACTTC; CDR3: CASSSRDCPYQETQYF
length: 13; D: -; J: TRBJ2-7; V: TRBV29-1; size: -; DNA: TGCAGCGTCACACCAAGCAGCCGGGACGAGCAGTACTTC; CDR3: CSVTPSSRDEQYF
length: 14; D: -; J: TRBJ1-2; V: TRBV12-3/TRBV12-4; size: many; DNA: TGTGCCAGCAGGGGGAGGGGCTCTAACTATGGCTACACCTTC; CDR3: CASRGRGSNYGYTF
length: 14; D: -; J: TRBJ2-1; V: TRBV7-9; size: many; DNA: TGTGCCAGCAGCTTAGTAACCAGTTACAATGAGCAGTTCTTC; CDR3: CASSLVTSYNEQFF
length: 15; D: -; J: TRBJ1-5; V: TRBV6-2/TRBV6-3; size: -; DNA: TGTGCCAGCAGTTACAGGCGGGACGGAGATCAGCCCCAGCATTTT; CDR3: CASSYRRDGDQPQHF
length: 16; D: -; J: TRBJ2-7; V: TRBV7-2; size: -; DNA: TGTGCCAGCGGCTACCACGGTGGGGGCGGCTCCTACGAGCAGTACTTC; CDR3: CASGYHGGGGSYEQYF
length: 15; D: -; J: TRBJ2-3; V: TRBV14; size: few; DNA: TGTGCCAGCAGCCAAGCGATGTATAGCACAGATACGCAGTATTTT; CDR3: CASSQAMYSTDTQYF
length: 14; D: -; J: TRBJ2-3; V: TRBV19; size: few; DNA: TGTGCCAGTAGTACCATCTCGAGGGGAGATACGCAGTATTTT; CDR3: CASSTISRGDTQYF
length: 16; D: TRBD2; J: TRBJ2-1; V: TRBV7-3; size: many; DNA: TGTGCCAGCAGCCCACTACTAGCGGTTAGCTACAATGAGCAGTTCTTC; CDR3: CASSPLLAVSYNEQFF
length: 16; D: TRBD1; J: TRBJ2-7; V: TRBV5-4; size: -; DNA: TGTGCCAGCAGCGCCGCCGTGACGGGACAGTATTTCGAGCAGTACTTC; CDR3: CASSAAVTGQYFEQYF
length: 15; D: TRBD2; J: TRBJ2-2; V: TRBV12-3/TRBV12-4; size: -; DNA: TGTGCCAGCAGACTTAGCGGGAGGAACACCGGGGAGCTGTTTTTT; CDR3: CASRLSGRNTGELFF
length: 15; D: TRBD2; J: TRBJ2-5; V: TRBV19; size: many; DNA: TGTGCCAGTAGTATCCGCGGGAGGGCCCTGAAGACCCAGTACTTC; CDR3: CASSIRGRALKTQYF
length: 12; D: -; J: TRBJ1-2; V: TRBV29-1; size: once; DNA: TGCAGCGTTGCCGACAGGAGATATGGCTACACCTTC; CDR3: CSVADRRYGYTF
length: 15; D: -; J: TRBJ2-3; V: TRBV7-2; size: many; DNA: TGTGCCAGCAGCCTCTTAGCGGCTCGCACAGATACGCAGTATTTT; CDR3: CASSLLAARTDTQYF
length: 15; D: -; J: TRBJ2-7; V: TRBV5-1; size: many; DNA: TGCGCCAGCAGCTTGGATCCGGGGAACACCTACGAGCAGTACTTC; CDR3: CASSLDPGNTYEQYF
length: 13; D: -; J: TRBJ1-1; V: TRBV24-1; size: many; DNA: TGTGCCACCAGCGCCGAGGGGAACACTGAAGCTTTCTTT; CDR3: CATSAEGNTEAFF
length: 14; D: -; J: TRBJ2-3; V: TRBV12-3/TRBV12-4; size: many; DNA: TGTGCCAGCAGTGCCGGTATTAGCACAGATACGCAGTATTTT; CDR3: CASSAGISTDTQYF
length: 17; D: -; J: TRBJ2-5; V: TRBV15; size: -; DNA: TGTGCCACCAGCATAGTCAGAGTTACGTTCGGAAAGGGGACCCAGTACTTC; CDR3: CATSIVRVTFGKGTQYF
length: 11; D: -; J: TRBJ2-7; V: TRBV29-1; size: -; DNA: TGCAGCGTTGAAGATAACGGGCCCGCGTACTTC; CDR3: CSVEDNGPAYF
length: 15; D: -; J: TRBJ2-7; V: TRBV18; size: few; DNA: TGTGCCAGCTCACCACTGACGTCCCAAACAAATGAGCAGTACTTC; CDR3: CASSPLTSQTNEQYF
length: 15; D: -; J: TRBJ1-5; V: TRBV3-1; size: many; DNA: TGTGCCAGCAGCCACGGAGGGGCGACGGGTCAGCCCCAGCATTTT; CDR3: CASSHGGATGQPQHF
length: 14; D: TRBD1; J: TRBJ1-4; V: TRBV28; size: -; DNA: TGTGCCAGCAGCCCGGGACAGGGCCCTGAAAAACTGTTTTTT; CDR3: CASSPGQGPEKLFF
length: 15; D: TRBD2; J: TRBJ2-7; V: TRBV4-3; size: -; DNA: TGCGCCAGCAGCCCCTGGGCGGGAGCGTCATACGAGCAGTACTTC; CDR3: CASSPWAGASYEQYF
length: 9; D: -; J: TRBJ2-7; V: TRBV2; size: -; DNA: TGTGCCAGCAGCCACGAGCAGTACTTC; CDR3: CASSHEQYF
length: 12; D: -; J: TRBJ1-5; V: TRBV20-1; size: many; DNA: TGCAGTGCTTCTTGGAGCAATCAGCCCCAGCATTTT; CDR3: CSASWSNQPQHF
length: 19; D: TRBD2; J: TRBJ2-7; V: TRBV7-9; size: -; DNA: TGTGCCAGCAGCTACATGACTAGCCAATCACCCGATGGGTCCTACGAGCAGTACTTC; CDR3: CASSYMTSQSPDGSYEQYF
length: 20; D: TRBD2; J: TRBJ2-7; V: TRBV4-2; size: -; DNA: TGTGCCAGCAGCCAAGACGAACCGGGACTAGCGGGAGACCCCTCCTACGAGCAGTACTTC; CDR3: CASSQDEPGLAGDPSYEQYF
length: 13; D: -; J: TRBJ1-1; V: TRBV20-1; size: many; DNA: TGCAGTGCTTCCGACTCAATGAACACTGAAGCTTTCTTT; CDR3: CSASDSMNTEAFF
length: 16; D: -; J: TRBJ1-5; V: TRBV20-1; size: once; DNA: TGCAGTGCCAGCAGTACCAGCCAGGGTGGCAATCAGCCCCAGCATTTT; CDR3: CSASSTSQGGNQPQHF